This T cell receptor (beta chain) was recorded in a study of T-cell reconstitution after alpha-beta-depleted transplantation in children. Unique molecular identifiers were used to barcode this TCRbeta library. TCRdb analysed the PCR reads with MiXCR anew, one entry per CDR3 protein. The repertoire includes just over 950,000 distinct CDR3 sequences, about 31% of them detected once, and over 25% sits in the top ten. This CDR3 has 14 residues. Germline values: CDR1 LNHDA, CDR2 SQIVND (reference sequence). The V end was cut by 10 bases, the J end by 6 bases, with 21 bases between. The J gene is TRBJ1-1, the V gene TRBV19; perhaps TRBD1 as D (6 bases). This TCR was recovered from a boy under two years old who had a stem cell transplant for SCID, so the T cells may come from the graft donor. The input for sequencing was PBMCs, mostly from graft donor cells, taken 360 days after TCRalphabeta/CD19-depleted stem cell transplant. The DNA for the CDR3 is TGTGCCACCAGAGGGATAGGGGGGGTCGCTGAAGCTTTCTTT. Translated, it gives CATRGIGGVAEAFF.